This T cell receptor (beta chain) was recovered during a study of resident and recirculating memory T cells in vitiligo (dated by TCRdb to 2016 to 2019). At the level of the whole study: For TCR beta sequencing, each of a few stable vitiligo patients provided PBMCs and epidermis from shave biopsies taken at two lesional sites and two nonlesional sites. The human TCR beta sequencing was designed to test whether specific clones found in lesional vitiligo skin differed from the clones found in nonlesional skin and in blood. Without any cell sorting, samples were homogenized immediately before genomic DNA was extracted using the Qiagen DNeasy Blood & Tissue Kit. Study-level results and caveats: Clonality was not the same from one vitiligo lesion to another, and no unique dominant TCR clone turned up. Overlap and correlation analysis showed no significant repertoire overlap between biopsies except for each lesion with itself, even within a single patient. Future mechanistic studies are needed so that the relative contributions of the lesion-infiltrating T cell clones and of human Trm versus Tcm pools can be evaluated. TCR sequences were not found to be conserved across biopsy sites or patients, suggesting that different lesions are infiltrated by different T cell clones, a pattern described as private specificity.

TCR beta chains were amplified from genomic DNA using the immunoSEQ hsTCRB kit. TCR beta libraries were sequenced on an Illumina MiSeq instrument by the immunoSEQ service. The authors processed their data as follows. The immunoSEQ Analyzer was used to analyze the repertoire data. TCRdb obtained this table from immuneACCESS and retained in-frame rearrangements with V and J assigned. These tables miss some clones; where compared with another copy, unresolved V genes account for less than half of the shortfall, and the remainder is unexplained. V and J calls plus clone size are reproduced from that table; the DNA served to infer D and trimming. The sample yields about 76,000 clones; 92% were counted once. The ten largest clones add up to more than 4.5% of the sample. Stable vitiligo was defined as no change in lesions over the previous 6 months. For classification as stable, the absence of confetti depigmentation, a clinical sign of active vitiligo, was additionally required. Any patient who had received treatment in the previous three months was excluded. PBMCs were isolated from heparinized blood by Ficoll density gradient centrifugation and were subsequently flash-frozen.

Relative to germline, V is 0 bases shorter and J is 0 bases shorter, with 5 bases between their ends. The germline V gene specifies MGHRA as CDR1 and YSYEKL as CDR2. The CDR3 runs 14 residues from the cysteine to the phenylalanine. Only CDR3 DNA remains: 42 bases, in frame from the first base. In regard to this clone: What this receptor recognizes is not known. No much larger clone exists at a distance of one base, and base qualities are not known.

The sample consisted of blood. Rearrangement joined TRBV4-1 to TRBJ1-1; confidence is insufficient to name the D gene. This TCR derives from a male donor with vitiligo. The sequenced DNA: TGCGCCAGCAGCCAAGATCTCCTGAACACTGAAGCTTTCTTT. Its translation reads: CASSQDLLNTEAFF.